This TCR beta chain was captured in a study of CD4 T cell repertoires in COVID-19 listed by TCRdb under 2021. About the study as a whole: For cross-reactivity analysis, CFSE-low cells were expanded with IL-2 for ten to eleven days and were then relabeled and restimulated with spike proteins from other coronaviruses. TCR Vbeta repertoire analysis of SARS-CoV-2-reactive T cells was conducted at the subset level in a few recovered individuals. The study characterized naturally processed CD4+ T cell responses to SARS-CoV-2 spike and nucleoprotein in COVID-19-recovered individuals, using TCR Vbeta sequencing to assess clonal composition.

In light of the paper, this sample's time point label describes: sample from a COVID-19-recovered individual after infection. Donors were patients who had recovered from mild-to-severe COVID-19. From peripheral blood mononuclear cells, the researchers isolated CD4+ total memory, central memory, effector memory and circulating T follicular helper cells. Library creation used the immunoSEQ multiplex PCR assay. In the original analysis: The Chao-Jaccard similarity index and the number of shared clonotypes were used to measure repertoire overlap between subsets. In its TCRdb copy, this immuneACCESS table keeps in-frame sequences only and misses some clones. Where compared with another copy, unresolved V genes explain less than half of these, and the others have no known cause. V and J calls and clone size are as listed in that table; D and trimming were resolved from the DNA. Counted in this sample were some 1,800 clones; roughly 16% of them appeared once. The biggest ten clones account for around 11% of the sample.

With regard to this clone: This receptor's antigen is unknown. Base qualities are not provided; no much larger clone lies one nucleotide away.

The CDR3 numbers 16 residues from cysteine through phenylalanine. This entry keeps only the CDR3 DNA: 48 bases, framed from base 1. Unmatched junction bases come to 6, with V trimmed by 3 bases and J by 2 bases. In the germline V gene, CDR1 corresponds to SGDLS and CDR2 to YYNGEE. General conclusions and limits of the study: Between about 6 and 28% of SARS-CoV-2 clonotypes were also detected in SARS-CoV and/or HKU1 spike-stimulated secondary cultures, consistent with cross-reactivity. Several of the most expanded SARS-CoV-2-reactive clonotypes were shared between two or all three memory subsets, suggesting intraclonal diversification.

This chain joins TRBV9 to TRBJ2-2, and 8 junctional nucleotides match TRBD1. This specimen was memory CD4+ T cells, cultured in vitro, taken after recovery from COVID-19. The cell subset or site label, read with the paper, signifies: total CD4+ memory T cells. This clonotype originated in a human donor who had COVID-19. The nucleotides are TGTGCCAGCAGCGCCCGGGACAGGATAAACACCGGGGAGCTGTTTTTT. Its translation reads: CASSARDRINTGELFF. The CDR3 plus the reference TRBV9 and TRBJ2-2 genes for the other parts give the full variable domain: DSGVTQTPKHLITATGQRVTLRCSPRSGDLSVYWYQQSLDQGLQFLIQYYNGEERAKGNILERFSAQQFPDLHSELNLSSLELGDSALYFCASSARDRINTGELFFGEGSRLTVL.